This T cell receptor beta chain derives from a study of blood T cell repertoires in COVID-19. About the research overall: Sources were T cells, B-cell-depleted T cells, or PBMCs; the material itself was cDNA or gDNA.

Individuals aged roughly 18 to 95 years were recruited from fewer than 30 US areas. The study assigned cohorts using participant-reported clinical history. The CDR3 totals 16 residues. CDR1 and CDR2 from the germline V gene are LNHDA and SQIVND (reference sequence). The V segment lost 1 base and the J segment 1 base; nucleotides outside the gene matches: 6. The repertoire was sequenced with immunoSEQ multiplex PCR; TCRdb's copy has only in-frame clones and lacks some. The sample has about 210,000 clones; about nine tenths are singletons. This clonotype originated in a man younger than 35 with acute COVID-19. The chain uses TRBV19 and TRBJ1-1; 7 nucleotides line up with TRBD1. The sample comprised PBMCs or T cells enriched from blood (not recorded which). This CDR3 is CASSIVKGARNTEAFF. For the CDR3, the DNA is TGTGCCAGTAGTATAGTTAAGGGGGCGCGGAACACTGAAGCTTTCTTT.